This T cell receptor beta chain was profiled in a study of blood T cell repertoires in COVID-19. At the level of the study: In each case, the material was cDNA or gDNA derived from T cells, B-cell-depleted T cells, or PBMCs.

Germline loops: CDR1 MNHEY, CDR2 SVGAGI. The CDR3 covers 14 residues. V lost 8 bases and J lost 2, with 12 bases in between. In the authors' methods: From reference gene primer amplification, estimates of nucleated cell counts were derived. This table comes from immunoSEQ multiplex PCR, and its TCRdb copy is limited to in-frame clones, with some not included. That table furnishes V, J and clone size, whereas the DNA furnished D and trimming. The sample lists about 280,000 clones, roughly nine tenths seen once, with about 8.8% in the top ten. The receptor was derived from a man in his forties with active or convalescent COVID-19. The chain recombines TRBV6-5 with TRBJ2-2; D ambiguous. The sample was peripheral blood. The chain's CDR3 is CASASRSNTGELFF. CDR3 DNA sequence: TGTGCCAGCGCTTCGAGATCCAACACCGGGGAGCTGTTTTTT.